Following are 2 T cell receptor beta chains from one sample sequenced in a study of cytomegalovirus exposure and HLA in healthy donors. Primers for the PCR totalled 60 Vbeta and 13 Jbeta. The repertoire was sequenced with immunoSEQ multiplex PCR; TCRdb's copy has only in-frame clones and lacks some. The sample consists of about 170,000 clones, around 74% of them appearing once. Sequences were obtained from PBMCs. These receptors were obtained from a female donor in good health and CMV-seronegative.

The V gene is TRBV5-4, the J gene TRBJ1-1, with D unresolved. This CDR3 has 13 residues. Germline CDR1 SGHNT, CDR2 YYREEE (reference sequence). V was pared by 5 bases and J by 4 bases, with 12 bases between. The CDR3 is CASRGVRATEAFF. The DNA of the CDR3 is TGTGCCAGCAGGGGAGTGAGGGCCACTGAAGCTTTCTTT.

CDR3 coding DNA: TGCGCCAGCAGCTCGGGGACAGGGCCAAATACTATAACTAATGAAAAACTGTTTTTT. This gives the protein CASSSGTGPNTITNEKLFF. The chain joins TRBV5-1 to TRBJ1-4, with 9 bases identical to TRBD1. The CDR3 is made up of 19 amino acids. The germline V gene has CDR1 SGHRS and CDR2 YFSETQ. Trimming at V came to 3 bases and at J to 1 base, leaving 13 bases not matched to a gene. The whole variable domain, filled in from reference TRBV5-1 and TRBJ1-4, reads KAGVTQTPRYLIKTRGQQVTLSCSPISGHRSVSWYQQTPGQGLQFLFEYFSETQRNKGNFPGRFSGRQFSNSRSEMNVSTLELGDSALYLCASSSGTGPNTITNEKLFFGSGTQLSVL.